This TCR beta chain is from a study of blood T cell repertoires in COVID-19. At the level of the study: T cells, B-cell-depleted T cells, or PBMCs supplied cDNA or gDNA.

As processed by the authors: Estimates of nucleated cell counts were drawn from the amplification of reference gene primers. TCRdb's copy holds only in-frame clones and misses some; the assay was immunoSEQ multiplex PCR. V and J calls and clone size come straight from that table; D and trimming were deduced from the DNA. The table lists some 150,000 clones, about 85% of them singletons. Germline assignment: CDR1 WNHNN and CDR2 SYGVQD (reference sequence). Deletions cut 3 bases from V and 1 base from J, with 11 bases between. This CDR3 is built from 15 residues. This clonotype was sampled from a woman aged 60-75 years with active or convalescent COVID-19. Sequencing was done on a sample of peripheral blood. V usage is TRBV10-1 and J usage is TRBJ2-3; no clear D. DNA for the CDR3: TGCGCCAGCAGTGACAGATCCTTATGCACAGATACGCAGTATTTT. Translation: CASSDRSLCTDTQYF.